This TCR beta chain was obtained from a study of blood T cells in healthy people across ages (dated by TCRdb to the mid-2010s). Background on the whole study: Template switching captured roughly one uniquely barcoded TCR beta cDNA molecule per two T cells in model experiments. The donors were divided into four age groups: young (average roughly 15 years), middle-aged (approximately 42), aged (62) and long-lived (roughly 88). Using the same blood draw, the study looked at two additional independent replicas of 1 million unique cDNA reads for two donors, one aged 18 to 29 and the other aged 80 or older. To avoid experimental bias, donors of different ages were distributed randomly across sequencing lanes. To track age-related changes in TCR beta repertoire diversity, the study relied on deep sequencing normalized with unique cDNA molecular identifiers. Overall results and qualifications from the work: Donor CMV infection status was unknown, potentially confounding age-related changes in expanded clonotypes. Compared with the aged group, the long-lived group had more naive CD4+ T cells, fewer expanded clones and increased TCR diversity, suggesting age selection. Since profiling was done on bulk unsorted PBMCs, naive and antigen-experienced compartments could not be conclusively compared. A strong correlation was found between observed TCR beta diversity and the percentage of naive T cells measured by flow cytometry. Estimates of total diversity based on one million sequenced T cells were considered lower bounds and underestimates. As age increased, observed TCR beta diversity per million T cells dropped in a roughly linear way, and a significant reduction was already evident by age 40.

CDR1 and CDR2, looked up from the germline V gene, are SGHTA and FQGNSA. The CDR3 sequence holds 15 residues, the cysteine and phenylalanine included. Here the CDR3 DNA is all that survives: 45 bases in frame from base 1. Library preparation used 5' RACE. A second 7 to 11 cycle PCR used a sample-barcoded 5' primer and a J-beta primer mix. A template-switch 5' adaptor carrying 12 random nucleotides introduced a unique molecular identifier onto each TCR beta cDNA molecule. Each sample yielded at least 2.5 million CDR3-containing paired-end reads. All of the RNA was converted into first-strand cDNA using the Mint cDNA synthesis kit, with a TRBC-specific oligonucleotide serving as the primer. Following uracil-DNA glycosylase treatment, a first 18-cycle PCR with universal primers M1SS and BC2_uni_R was performed on all cDNA. For the original study's pipeline: Each sample was normalized by randomly selecting 1 million high-quality reads, each carrying a distinct molecular identifier. Instead of being binned into consensus sequences, reads that shared molecular identifiers were thrown out. MiTCR, run with a Q25 quality threshold and the strictest error-elimination algorithm, handled CDR3 identification, clonotype clustering and error correction. A nonparametric unseen species model using Euler transformation provided a lower-bound estimate of total TCR beta diversity. TCRdb cleaned the public reads at Q25 with fastp, built clones with MiXCR and kept in-frame beta chains. Merged by CDR3 protein, the rows form single entries marked with the most common genes and DNA. The V and J calls shown here were made by TCRdb, not taken from the authors' results. The sample profile shows around 1,900,000 distinct CDR3 sequences; around 40% of them were found once. The ten largest clones add up to about 23% of the sample.

Systemically healthy Caucasian individuals from Russia, approximately 39 in total and aged about 6 to 95 years, were included as donors. Each donor gave about 10 milliliters of peripheral blood, drawn into EDTA-treated Vacutainer tubes. PBMCs were isolated by Ficoll-Paque density-gradient centrifugation, with at least 6 million obtained per sample. Trizol reagent was used to extract total RNA from PBMCs, with at least 6 micrograms per sample. Naive CD45RAhigh/CD27high T cell percentages were measured by flow cytometry on a PBMC aliquot from every donor. As for this clonotype: It lacks a known antigen. The junction differs from germline at one of its ends, possibly a read error.

The receptor's source is a human donor in good health. Recombination connected TRBV7-2 to TRBJ1-2, with 7 junctional bases fitting TRBD1. Sequencing used blood. The CDR3 sequence is CVSSFPTGTRYGYTF. DNA sequence: TGTGTCAGCAGCTTCCCGACAGGGACACGATATGGCTACACCTTC.